This T cell receptor beta chain was identified in a study of T cell repertoires in cytomegalovirus infection. The ends were cut back, 6 bases at V and 1 base at J, with 12 bases in the middle. The CDR3 is 14 residues long. TCRdb used MiXCR to reprocess the reads, holding one entry per CDR3 protein. This sample has 310,000 or so distinct CDR3 sequences, with about 23% found just once. This clonotype was obtained from a human donor in good health (CMV status not recorded). Some clones in this sample may be carry-over from other donors' samples. The sequenced material came from PBMCs. The chain links TRBV12-3 or TRBV12-4 to TRBJ1-1; no clear D gene. As DNA, the CDR3 is TGTGCCAGCAGCCCTGTAGTGAGGAACACTGAAGCTTTCTTT. It specifies CASSPVVRNTEAFF.